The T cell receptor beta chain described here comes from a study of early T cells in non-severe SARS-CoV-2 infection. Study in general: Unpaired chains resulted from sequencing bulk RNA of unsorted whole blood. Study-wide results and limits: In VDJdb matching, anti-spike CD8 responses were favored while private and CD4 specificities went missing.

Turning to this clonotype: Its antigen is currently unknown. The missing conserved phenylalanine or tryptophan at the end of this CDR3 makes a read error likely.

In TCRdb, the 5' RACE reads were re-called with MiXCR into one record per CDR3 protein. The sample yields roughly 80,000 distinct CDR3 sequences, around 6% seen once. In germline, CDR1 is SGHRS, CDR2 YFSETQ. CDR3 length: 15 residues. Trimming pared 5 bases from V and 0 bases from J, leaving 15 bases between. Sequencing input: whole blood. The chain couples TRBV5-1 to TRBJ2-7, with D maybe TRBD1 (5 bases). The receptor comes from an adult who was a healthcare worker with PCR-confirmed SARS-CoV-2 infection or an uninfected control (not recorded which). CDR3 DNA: TGCGCCAGCAGGCAACCTTTGGACAACTCCTACGAGCAGTACTCC. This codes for CASRQPLDNSYEQYS.